The 4 T cell receptor beta chains presented below share a single source sample, sequenced in a study of T cells in Graves' hyperthyroidism and ophthalmopathy. Amplified TCR beta CDR3 regions derived from RNA transcripts. A first-round RT-PCR of the TCR CDR3 used the HTBI primer set. TCRdb re-analysed the multiplex PCR reads in MiXCR, keeping a single row per CDR3 protein. The table shows hundreds of thousands of distinct CDR3 sequences, with around 22% occurring only once. Sample: blood. The receptors stem from a man under 40 with Graves' ophthalmopathy.

This clonotype was seen only a few times. The V gene is TRBV30, the J gene TRBJ1-3; the match to TRBD1 covers 8 bases. In germline, CDR1 is GTSNPN, CDR2 SVGIG (reference sequence). V lost 1 base, J lost 4 bases, and 3 bases stayed unmatched. The CDR3 runs 14 residues. The CDR3 region is CAWSARGPGNTIYF. CDR3 nucleotide sequence: TGTGCCTGGAGTGCCAGGGGGCCCGGAAACACCATATATTTT.

This clonotype has a handful of counts. This chain connects TRBV11-2 to TRBJ2-7; no clear D. The CDR3 contains 13 residues. Germline-derived CDR1 and CDR2 are SGHAT and FQNNGV. The germline V and J ends were trimmed by 6 bases and 4 bases, with 13 bases remaining between them. CDR3: CASSFFWGYEQYF. The CDR3 DNA reads TGTGCCAGCAGTTTTTTCTGGGGATACGAGCAGTACTTC.

The chain combines TRBV5-6 with TRBJ1-1, with D possibly being TRBD1 (5 bases). Trimming removed 3 bases at V and 3 bases at J, with 12 bases between. There are 14 residues in the CDR3. Germline CDR1 and CDR2: SGHDT and YYEEEE. CDR3 amino acids: CASSSQGTDTEAFF. In DNA, the CDR3 is TGTGCCAGCAGCTCGCAGGGTACGGACACTGAAGCTTTCTTT.

A note on this clonotype: The junction shows a germline mismatch at one end, possibly a read error. The rearrangement uses TRBV5-5 and TRBJ2-3, with D maybe TRBD2 (6 bases). CDR1 is SGHKS, CDR2 YYEKEE, per germline (reference sequence). The CDR3 runs to 17 residues. The CDR3 here is CASSLEREFWSTDTRYF. In DNA form, the CDR3 reads TGTGCCAGCAGCTTAGAACGGGAGTTCTGGAGCACAGATACGCGGTATTTT.